A selection of T cell receptor beta chains follows, all from one sample in a study of human T cells and chemical hapten exposure. TCRdb processed the RACE reads anew with MiXCR; each CDR3 protein has one entry. This table holds under 450,000 distinct CDR3 sequences, about 6% found once. The sequencing here drew on whole blood, taken in connection with sensitization to the hapten diphenylcyclopropenone (DPC). These receptors all come from a woman aged 18-35 years with alopecia areata. Some clones in this sample may be carry-over from other donors' samples. The CDR3 runs from the conserved cysteine through the conserved F or W. D genes are given only for firm matches. Rows may omit the clone size; those that give it use once, few, many or a size class.

>TRBV7-2|once|TRBJ2-1|NA
TGTGCCAGCAGCTTATCCCTGATAGCCGATGAGCAGTTCTTC
CASSLSLIADEQFF
>TRBV7-2|many|TRBJ1-4|NA
TGTGCCAGCAGTGGGAGGGCGACAACAACTAATGAAAAACTGTTTTTT
CASSGRATTTNEKLFF
>TRBV12-3/TRBV12-4|many|TRBJ1-5|NA
TGTGCCAGCAGTTTAAGGGGAGAACAGCCCCAGCATTTT
CASSLRGEQPQHF
>TRBV27|many|TRBJ1-1|NA
TGTGCCAGCAGGCCGGGGTTGTCCAACACTGAAGCTTTCTTT
CASRPGLSNTEAFF
>TRBV7-9|NA|TRBJ1-2|NA
TGTGCCAGCAGCACACAGAGGACAGACAACTATGGCTACACCTTC
CASSTQRTDNYGYTF
>TRBV5-1|few|TRBJ2-2|NA
TGCGCCAGCAGTTCGCAGGGGGGCGTAAACACCGGGGAGCTGTTTTTT
CASSSQGGVNTGELFF
>TRBV11-2|few|TRBJ2-1|NA
TGTGCCAGCAGCCCTACAGGTCACAATGAGCAGTTCTTC
CASSPTGHNEQFF
>TRBV9|many|TRBJ2-2|NA
TGTGCCAGCAGCCCCCAGTTGGTCACCGGGGAGCTGTTTTTT
CASSPQLVTGELFF
>TRBV6-6|many|TRBJ1-5|TRBD1
TGTGCCAGCAGTGATAGTCGCAGGGGGCGAGGGTCGCTCGGACATTTT
CASSDSRRGRGSLGHF
>TRBV12-3/TRBV12-4|few|TRBJ2-3|TRBD1
TGTGCCAGCAGTGAACAGGGGGACACAGATACGCAGTATTTT
CASSEQGDTDTQYF
>TRBV7-2|many|TRBJ2-2|TRBD2
TGTGCCAGCAGCTTCGGACTAGCGCGCACCGGGGAGCTGTTTTTT
CASSFGLARTGELFF
>TRBV7-2|many|TRBJ1-5|NA
TGTGCCAGCAGTTTCGACAGTAGCAATCAGCCCCAGCATTTT
CASSFDSSNQPQHF
>TRBV20-1|many|TRBJ1-1|TRBD1
TGCAGTGCTAGAGAGGACAGGGACACTGAAGCTTTCTTT
CSAREDRDTEAFF
>TRBV9|once|TRBJ2-3|TRBD1
TGTGCCAGCCGGGACAGGATCACAGATACGCAGTATTTT
CASRDRITDTQYF
>TRBV7-2|many|TRBJ1-2|NA
TGTGCCAGCAGCTCACGGGAGATCTATGGCTACACCTTC
CASSSREIYGYTF
>TRBV7-2|NA|TRBJ2-7|TRBD2
TGTGCCAGCAGCCCTAACCTAGCGGGGGCTTCCTACGAGCAGTACTTC
CASSPNLAGASYEQYF
>TRBV7-6|few|TRBJ1-1|NA
TGTGCCAGCAGCTTAGCCCAAGGGGCTCCAGAAGCTTTCTTT
CASSLAQGAPEAFF
>TRBV11-2|few|TRBJ2-3|TRBD1
TGTGCCAGCAGCTTAGCCGTCCCGGGACAGGTGCGGGAAGATACGCAGTATTTT
CASSLAVPGQVREDTQYF
>TRBV3-1|many|TRBJ1-1|NA
TGTGCCAGCAGCCAAGATAGGGTCAGGAGGAACACTGAAGCTTTCTTT
CASSQDRVRRNTEAFF
>TRBV9|many|TRBJ1-4|NA
TGTGCCAGCAGCTTAGGAAGACAGGAAAAACTGTTTTTT
CASSLGRQEKLFF
>TRBV7-3|many|TRBJ2-2|NA
TGTGCCAGCAGCCCCGGACCCGGGGAGCTGTTTTTT
CASSPGPGELFF
>TRBV6-2/TRBV6-3|few|TRBJ2-3|TRBD2
TGTGCCAGCAGACTCCGCGGGAATAGCGGGGGGGCCAGGGCAGATACGCAGTATTTT
CASRLRGNSGGARADTQYF